The source of this TCR beta chain is a study of early T cells in non-severe SARS-CoV-2 infection. Study-wide context: Bulk RNA from unsorted whole blood was sequenced; chains were unpaired. General study findings and limits: Comparison of clonotypes with VDJdb favored anti-spike CD8 responses while missing private and CD4 specificities.

This clonotype was counted many times. What it binds is not known. CDR3 length: 15 residues. Trimming took 4 bases from V and 7 from J; bases not matched to a gene: 13. Individually, cDNA molecules had unique molecular identifiers attached to them. TCRdb reprocessed the 5' RACE reads with MiXCR, giving one entry per CDR3 protein. The sample has 55,000 to 85,000 distinct CDR3 sequences, roughly 15% seen once; the top ten hold more than 12%. Sample: whole blood. This chain connects TRBV12-3 or TRBV12-4 to TRBJ2-7, with 7 bases that match TRBD1. The origin of this receptor is an adult who was a healthcare worker with PCR-confirmed SARS-CoV-2 infection or an uninfected control (not recorded which). As DNA, the CDR3 is TGTGCCAGCAGTTCACCCCGACGACAGGGTAGGGAGCAGTACTTC. Protein sequence: CASSSPRRQGREQYF.